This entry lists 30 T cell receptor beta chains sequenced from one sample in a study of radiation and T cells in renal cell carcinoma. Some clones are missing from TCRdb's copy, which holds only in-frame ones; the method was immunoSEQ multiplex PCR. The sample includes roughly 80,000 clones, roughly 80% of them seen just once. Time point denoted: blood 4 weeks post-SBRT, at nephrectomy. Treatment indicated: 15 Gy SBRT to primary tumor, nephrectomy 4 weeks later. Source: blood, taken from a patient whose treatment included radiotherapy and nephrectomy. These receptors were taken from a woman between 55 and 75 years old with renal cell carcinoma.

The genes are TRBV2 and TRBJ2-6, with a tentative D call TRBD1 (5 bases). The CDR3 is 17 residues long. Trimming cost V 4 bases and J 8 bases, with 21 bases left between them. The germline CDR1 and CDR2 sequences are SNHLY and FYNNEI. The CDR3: CASSVEDIFSGSNVLTF. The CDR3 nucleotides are TGTGCCAGCAGTGTAGAGGACATCTTCTCTGGTTCCAACGTCCTGACTTTC.

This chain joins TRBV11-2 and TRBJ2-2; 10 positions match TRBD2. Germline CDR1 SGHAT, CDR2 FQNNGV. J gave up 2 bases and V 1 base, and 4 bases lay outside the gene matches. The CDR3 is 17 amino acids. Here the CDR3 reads CASSLGLAGANTGELFF. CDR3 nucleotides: TGTGCCAGCAGCTTAGGTCTAGCGGGGGCTAACACCGGGGAGCTGTTTTTT.

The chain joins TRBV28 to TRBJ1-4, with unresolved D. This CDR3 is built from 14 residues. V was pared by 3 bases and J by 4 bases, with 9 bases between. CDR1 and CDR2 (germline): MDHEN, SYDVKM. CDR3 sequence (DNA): TGTGCCAGCAGTTTGGGCGGGATTAATGAAAAACTGTTTTTT. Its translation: CASSLGGINEKLFF.

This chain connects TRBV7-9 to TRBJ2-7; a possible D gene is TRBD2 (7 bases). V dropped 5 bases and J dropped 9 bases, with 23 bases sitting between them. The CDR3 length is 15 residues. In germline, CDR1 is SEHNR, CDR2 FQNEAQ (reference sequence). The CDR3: CASSNHWDGGGAQYF. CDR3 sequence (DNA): TGTGCCAGCAGCAATCACTGGGACGGCGGGGGCGCGCAGTACTTC.

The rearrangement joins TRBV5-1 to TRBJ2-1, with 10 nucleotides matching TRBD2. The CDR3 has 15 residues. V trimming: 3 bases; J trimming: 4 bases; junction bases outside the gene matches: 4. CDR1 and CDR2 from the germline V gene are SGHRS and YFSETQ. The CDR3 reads CASSSGLASYNEQFF. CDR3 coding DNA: TGCGCCAGCAGCTCGGGACTAGCGTCTTACAATGAGCAGTTCTTC. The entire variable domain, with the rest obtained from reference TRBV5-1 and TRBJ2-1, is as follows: KAGVTQTPRYLIKTRGQQVTLSCSPISGHRSVSWYQQTPGQGLQFLFEYFSETQRNKGNFPGRFSGRQFSNSRSEMNVSTLELGDSALYLCASSSGLASYNEQFFGPGTRLTVL.

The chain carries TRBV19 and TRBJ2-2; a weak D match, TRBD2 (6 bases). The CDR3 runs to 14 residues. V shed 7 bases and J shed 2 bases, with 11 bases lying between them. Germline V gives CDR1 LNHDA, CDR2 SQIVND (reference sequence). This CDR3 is CASNSGRNTGELFF. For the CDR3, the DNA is TGTGCCAGTAACTCCGGGAGAAACACCGGGGAGCTGTTTTTT. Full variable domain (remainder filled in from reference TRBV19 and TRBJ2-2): DGGITQSPKYLFRKEGQNVTLSCEQNLNHDAMYWYRQDPGQGLRLIYYSQIVNDFQKGDIAEGYSVSREKKESFPLTVTSAQKNPTAFYLCASNSGRNTGELFFGEGSRLTVL.

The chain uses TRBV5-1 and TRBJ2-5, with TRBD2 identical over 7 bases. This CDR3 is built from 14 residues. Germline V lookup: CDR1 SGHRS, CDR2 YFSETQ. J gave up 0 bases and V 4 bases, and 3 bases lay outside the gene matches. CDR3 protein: CASSSGTNQETQYF. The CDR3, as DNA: TGCGCCAGCAGCAGCGGGACCAACCAAGAGACCCAGTACTTC.

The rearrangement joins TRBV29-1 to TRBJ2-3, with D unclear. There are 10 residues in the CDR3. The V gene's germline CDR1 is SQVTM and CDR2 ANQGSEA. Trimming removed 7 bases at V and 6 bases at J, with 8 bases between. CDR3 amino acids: CSGKIDTQYF. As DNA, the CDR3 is TGCAGCGGTAAAATTGATACGCAGTATTTT.

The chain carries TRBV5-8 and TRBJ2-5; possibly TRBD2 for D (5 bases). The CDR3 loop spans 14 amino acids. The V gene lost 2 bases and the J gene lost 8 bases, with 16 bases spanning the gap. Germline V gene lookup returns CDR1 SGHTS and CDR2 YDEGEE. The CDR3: CASSFTSFTGTQYF. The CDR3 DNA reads TGTGCCAGCAGCTTCACTTCCTTTACGGGAACCCAGTACTTC.

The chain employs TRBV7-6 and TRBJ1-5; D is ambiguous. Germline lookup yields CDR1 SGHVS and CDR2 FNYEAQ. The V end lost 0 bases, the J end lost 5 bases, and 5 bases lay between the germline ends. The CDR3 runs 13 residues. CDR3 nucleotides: TGTGCCAGCAGCTTAGCAGAAGATCAGCCCCAGCATTTT. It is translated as CASSLAEDQPQHF.

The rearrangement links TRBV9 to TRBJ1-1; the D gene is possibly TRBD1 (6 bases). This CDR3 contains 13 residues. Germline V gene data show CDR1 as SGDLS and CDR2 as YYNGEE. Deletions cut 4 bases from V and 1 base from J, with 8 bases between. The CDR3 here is CASSKTGNTEAFF. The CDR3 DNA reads TGTGCCAGCAGCAAGACAGGGAACACTGAAGCTTTCTTT.

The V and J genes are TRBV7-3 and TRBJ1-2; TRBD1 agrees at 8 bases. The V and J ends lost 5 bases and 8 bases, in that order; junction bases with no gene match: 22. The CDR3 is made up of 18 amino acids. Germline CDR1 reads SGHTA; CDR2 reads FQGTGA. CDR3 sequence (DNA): TGTGCCAGCAGCCCCAGGGGGGGGACAGGCCCTAACGGCGTCGGCTACACCTTC. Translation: CASSPRGGTGPNGVGYTF.

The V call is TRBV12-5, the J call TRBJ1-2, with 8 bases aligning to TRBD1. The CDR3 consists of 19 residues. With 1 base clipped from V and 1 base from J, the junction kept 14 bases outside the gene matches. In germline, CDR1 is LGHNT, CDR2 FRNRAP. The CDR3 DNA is TGTGCTAGTGGTTTGGCCCATCCCCAGGGGGCAGAAGTTAACTATGGCTACACCTTC. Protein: CASGLAHPQGAEVNYGYTF.

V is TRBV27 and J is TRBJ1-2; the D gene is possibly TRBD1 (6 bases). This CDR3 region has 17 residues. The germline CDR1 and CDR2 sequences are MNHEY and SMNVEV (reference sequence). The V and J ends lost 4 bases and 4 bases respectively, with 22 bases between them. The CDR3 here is CASSSTGRGFMGYGYTF. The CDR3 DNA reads TGTGCCAGCAGTTCGACGGGGAGGGGGTTTATGGGCTATGGCTACACCTTC.

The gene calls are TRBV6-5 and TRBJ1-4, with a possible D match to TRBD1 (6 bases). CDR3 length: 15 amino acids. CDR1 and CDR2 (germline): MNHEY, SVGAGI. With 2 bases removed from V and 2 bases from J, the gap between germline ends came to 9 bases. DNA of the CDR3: TGTGCCAGCAGTTACGGGGGGGCCACTAATGAAAAACTGTTTTTT. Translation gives CASSYGGATNEKLFF.

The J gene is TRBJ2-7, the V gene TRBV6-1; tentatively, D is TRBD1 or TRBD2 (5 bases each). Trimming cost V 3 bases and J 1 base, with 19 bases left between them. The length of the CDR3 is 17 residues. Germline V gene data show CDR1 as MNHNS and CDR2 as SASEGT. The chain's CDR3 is CASSEEAPYDSSYEQYF. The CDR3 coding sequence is TGTGCCAGCAGTGAGGAGGCCCCCTACGACAGTTCCTACGAGCAGTACTTC.

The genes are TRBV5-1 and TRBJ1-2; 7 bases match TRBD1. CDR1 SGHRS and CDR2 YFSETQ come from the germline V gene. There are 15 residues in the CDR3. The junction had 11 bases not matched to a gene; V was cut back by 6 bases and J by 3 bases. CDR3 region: CASNPGTDGYYGYTF. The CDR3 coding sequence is TGCGCCAGCAACCCAGGGACAGATGGGTACTATGGCTACACCTTC.

Here the CDR3 DNA reads TGTGCCAGCAGTTTACAGGGTCCGCCTCGGGAGCAGTACTTC. Its translation is CASSLQGPPREQYF. The chain couples TRBV6-5 to TRBJ2-7, with a tentative D call TRBD1 (6 bases). V was shortened by 4 bases and J by 7 bases, with 17 bases between the two germline ends. Germline CDR1 MNHEY, CDR2 SVGAGI. The length of the CDR3 is 14 residues.

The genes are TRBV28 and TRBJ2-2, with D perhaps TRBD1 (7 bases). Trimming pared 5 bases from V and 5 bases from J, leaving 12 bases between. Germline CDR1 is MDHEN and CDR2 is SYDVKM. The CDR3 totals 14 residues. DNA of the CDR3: TGTGCCAGCAGTCGGAGGGGGCTTACCGGGGAGCTGTTTTTT. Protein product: CASSRRGLTGELFF.

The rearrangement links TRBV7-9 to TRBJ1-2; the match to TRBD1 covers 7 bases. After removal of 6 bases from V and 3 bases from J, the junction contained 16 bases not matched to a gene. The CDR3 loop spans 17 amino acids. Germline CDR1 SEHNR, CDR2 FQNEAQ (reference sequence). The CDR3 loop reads CASSSSAGRTGDYGYTF. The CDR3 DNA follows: TGTGCCAGCAGTTCCTCGGCGGGGAGAACAGGGGACTATGGCTACACCTTC.

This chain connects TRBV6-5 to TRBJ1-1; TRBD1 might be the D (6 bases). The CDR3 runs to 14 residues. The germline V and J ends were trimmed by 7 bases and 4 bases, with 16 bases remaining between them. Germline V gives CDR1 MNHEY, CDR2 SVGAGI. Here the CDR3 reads CASTHQGGGTEAFF. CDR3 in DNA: TGTGCCAGCACCCACCAAGGGGGTGGCACTGAAGCTTTCTTT.

As DNA, the CDR3 is TGTGCCATCAGGAACCCGGGTCCAGCCACTGAAGCTTTCTTT. The encoded protein is CAIRNPGPATEAFF. This chain joins TRBV10-3 and TRBJ1-1; D remains ambiguous. Germline V gene data show CDR1 as ENHRY and CDR2 as SYGVKD. With 6 bases removed from V and 4 bases from J, the gap between germline ends came to 15 bases. The CDR3 is made up of 14 amino acids.

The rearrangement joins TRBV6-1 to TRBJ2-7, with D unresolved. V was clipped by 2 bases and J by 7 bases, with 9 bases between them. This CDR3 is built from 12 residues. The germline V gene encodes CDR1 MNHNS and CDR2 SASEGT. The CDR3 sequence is CASSETQLEQYF. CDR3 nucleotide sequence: TGTGCCAGCAGTGAAACACAGCTTGAGCAGTACTTC.

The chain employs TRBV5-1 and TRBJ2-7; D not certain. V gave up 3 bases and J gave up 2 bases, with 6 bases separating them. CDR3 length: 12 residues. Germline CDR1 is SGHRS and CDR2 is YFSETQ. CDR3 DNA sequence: TGCGCCAGCAGCTCCCCGCCCTACGAGCAGTACTTC. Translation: CASSSPPYEQYF.

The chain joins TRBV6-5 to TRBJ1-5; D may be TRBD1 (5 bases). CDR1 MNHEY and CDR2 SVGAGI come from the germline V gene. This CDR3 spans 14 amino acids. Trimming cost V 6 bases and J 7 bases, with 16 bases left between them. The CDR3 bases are TGTGCCAGCAGGTACGACAGTTCGGGGCAGCCCCAGCATTTT. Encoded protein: CASRYDSSGQPQHF.

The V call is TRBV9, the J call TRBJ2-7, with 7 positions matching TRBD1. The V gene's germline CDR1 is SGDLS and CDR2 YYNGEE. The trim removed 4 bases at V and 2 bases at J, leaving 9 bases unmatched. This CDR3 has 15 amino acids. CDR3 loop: CASSPSGTAAYEQYF. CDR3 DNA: TGTGCCAGCAGCCCTTCCGGGACAGCAGCCTACGAGCAGTACTTC.

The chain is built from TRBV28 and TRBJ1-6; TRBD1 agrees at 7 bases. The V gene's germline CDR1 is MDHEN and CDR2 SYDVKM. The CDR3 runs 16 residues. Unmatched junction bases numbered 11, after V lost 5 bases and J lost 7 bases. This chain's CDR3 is CASSPSTGPGNSPLHF. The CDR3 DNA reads TGTGCCAGCAGTCCGTCGACAGGGCCTGGGAATTCACCCCTCCACTTT.

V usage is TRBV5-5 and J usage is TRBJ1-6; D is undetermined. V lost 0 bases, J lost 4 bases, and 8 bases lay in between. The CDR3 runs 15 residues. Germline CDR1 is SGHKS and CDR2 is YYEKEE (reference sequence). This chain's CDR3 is CASSLAGLYNSPLHF. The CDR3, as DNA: TGTGCCAGCAGCTTGGCCGGACTGTATAATTCACCCCTCCACTTT.

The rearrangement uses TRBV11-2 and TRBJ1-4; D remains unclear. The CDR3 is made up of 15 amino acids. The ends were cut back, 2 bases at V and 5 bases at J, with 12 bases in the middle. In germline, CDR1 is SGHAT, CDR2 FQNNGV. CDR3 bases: TGTGCCAGCAGCTTATTGTCGGGCAGGAATGAAAAACTGTTTTTT. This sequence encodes CASSLLSGRNEKLFF.

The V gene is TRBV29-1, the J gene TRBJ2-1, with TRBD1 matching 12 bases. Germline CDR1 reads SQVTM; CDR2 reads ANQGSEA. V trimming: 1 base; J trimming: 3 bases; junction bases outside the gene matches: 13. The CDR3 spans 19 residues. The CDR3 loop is CSVEGGQGAVSGIYNEQFF. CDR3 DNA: TGCAGCGTTGAAGGGGGACAGGGGGCCGTTAGCGGGATCTACAATGAGCAGTTCTTC.